What follows are 30 T cell receptor beta chains derived from one specimen sequenced in a study of CD8+CD57+ T cells in acquired aplastic anemia. Researchers used genomic DNA as the template to profile TCR beta VDJ and CDR3. TCRdb re-called the reads through MiXCR, storing one row per CDR3 protein. The sample yields just over 450,000 distinct CDR3 sequences, around a third seen once. Flow cytometry had shown expanded CD8+CD57+ cells in the patients chosen for sequencing. Material: sorted CD4+, CD8+, or CD8+CD57+ T cells (not recorded which) from PBMCs. The receptors here all came from a human donor with aplastic anemia.

This clonotype was counted at least ten times. The rearrangement joins TRBV7-9 to TRBJ1-5; no clear D. From germline, CDR1 is SEHNR and CDR2 FQNEAQ (reference sequence). The CDR3 covers 13 residues. Trimming took off 9 bases at V and 0 bases at J, with 9 bases between the two ends. In nucleotides, the CDR3 is TGTGCCAGTGGAGATGATAGCAATCAGCCCCAGCATTTT. Amino acids: CASGDDSNQPQHF.

As for this clonotype: A read error may produce the germline difference seen at one junction end. The rearrangement joins TRBV11-1 to TRBJ2-1; TRBD2 aligns across 10 bases. This CDR3 region has 15 residues. In germline, CDR1 is SGHAT, CDR2 FQDESV (reference sequence). For the CDR3, the DNA is TGCGCCAGCAGCATCGGGACTAGCGAGTACAATGAGCAGTTCTTC. It is translated as CASSIGTSEYNEQFF.

This clonotype has more than one count but fewer than ten. The CDR3 DNA is TGCAGCGTTGGCCCGGTCGTAGATGGCTACACCTTC. Its protein product is CSVGPVVDGYTF. The chain combines TRBV29-1 with TRBJ1-2; D not certain. Germline CDR1 reads SQVTM; CDR2 reads ANQGSEA. This CDR3 is 12 amino acids long. The germline V and J ends were trimmed by 4 bases and 6 bases, with 12 bases remaining between them.

This clonotype was detected only a few times. The V gene is TRBV20-1, the J gene TRBJ1-1, with D possibly matching TRBD1 (5 bases). The CDR3 sequence is 15 residues long. Germline values: CDR1 DFQATT, CDR2 SNEGSKA (reference sequence). Trimming removed 0 bases at V and 0 bases at J, with 11 bases between. The CDR3 DNA reads as TGCAGTGCTAGAGACCAGGGAGGCATGAACACTGAAGCTTTCTTT. The encoded protein is CSARDQGGMNTEAFF.

This clonotype was picked up many times. The chain is built from TRBV12-3 or TRBV12-4 and TRBJ1-6; 7 nucleotides match TRBD1. This CDR3 contains 14 residues. J gave up 7 bases and V 5 bases, and 5 bases lay outside the gene matches. The CDR3 reads CASSATGANSPLHF. The CDR3 region has the DNA TGTGCCAGCAGTGCCACAGGGGCAAATTCACCCCTCCACTTT.

This clonotype came up many times. The chain joins TRBV19 to TRBJ2-1; 10 bases fit TRBD2. The V and J ends lost 4 bases and 4 bases, in that order; junction bases with no gene match: 4. The germline CDR1 and CDR2 sequences are LNHDA and SQIVND (reference sequence). The CDR3 runs to 15 residues. The CDR3 bases are TGTGCCAGTAGTACGACTAGCGGGTCTTACAATGAGCAGTTCTTC. The encoded protein is CASSTTSGSYNEQFF.

This clonotype was seen at least ten times. The chain carries TRBV4-3 and TRBJ1-2; weak D call: TRBD1 (5 bases). V lost 0 bases, J lost 8 bases, and 10 bases lay in between. The CDR3 has 13 residues. The germline gives CDR1 LGHNA, CDR2 YSLEER. For the CDR3, the DNA is TGCGCCAGCAGCCAAGAGTCAGGGTACGGCTACACCTTC. Translating it yields CASSQESGYGYTF.

V is TRBV4-3 and J is TRBJ2-2, with D possibly TRBD2 on 6 matching bases. Germline V gene data show CDR1 as LGHNA and CDR2 as YSLEER. This CDR3 has 17 amino acids. The V gene lost 1 base and the J gene lost 2 bases, with 14 bases spanning the gap. CDR3 in amino acids: CASSQVFGGFNTGELFF. In nucleotides, the CDR3 is TGCGCCAGCAGCCAAGTATTCGGAGGGTTCAACACCGGGGAGCTGTTTTTT.

The chain links TRBV19 to TRBJ1-6; D is unresolved. The CDR3 is 12 amino acids. Germline CDR1 reads LNHDA; CDR2 reads SQIVND (reference sequence). Trimming removed 4 bases at V and 10 bases at J, with 8 bases between. The CDR3 spells CASSTLGSPLHF. CDR3 DNA: TGTGCCAGTAGTACCCTTGGATCACCCCTCCACTTT.

V gene TRBV20-1 combines with J gene TRBJ2-1; 10 bases line up with TRBD2. The germline gives CDR1 DFQATT, CDR2 SNEGSKA (reference sequence). This CDR3 has 14 residues. Unmatched junction bases numbered 10, after V lost 6 bases and J lost 8 bases. CDR3 in amino acids: CSAKSGRAIDEQFF. The CDR3 coding sequence is TGCAGTGCCAAAAGCGGGAGGGCCATAGATGAGCAGTTCTTC.

V usage is TRBV25-1 and J usage is TRBJ2-1, with 10 bases fitting TRBD1. V dropped 6 bases and J dropped 5; count of bases not matched to a gene: 13. Per the germline V gene, CDR1 is MGHDK and CDR2 is SYGVNS. The CDR3 sequence is 17 residues long. As DNA, the CDR3 is TGTGCCAGCAGCTTATTCTCTGGGGGACAGGGGAACAATGAGCAGTTCTTC. This gives the protein CASSLFSGGQGNNEQFF.

This clonotype was counted a single time. V and J are TRBV10-2 and TRBJ2-7, with 8 bases matching TRBD2. The CDR3 spans 19 residues. Germline V gives CDR1 WSHSY, CDR2 SAAADI. After removal of 2 bases from V and 7 bases from J, the junction contained 22 bases not matched to a gene. In DNA, the CDR3 is TGCGCCAGCAGTGAGACTAGCCCCCCCATGGTAGCGGGACGCCGTGAGCAGTACTTC. This codes for CASSETSPPMVAGRREQYF.

This rearrangement joins TRBV29-1 to TRBJ1-2; TRBD1 agrees at 8 bases. Trimming took 6 bases from V and 5 from J; bases not matched to a gene: 8. This CDR3 spans 13 amino acids. CDR1 is SQVTM, CDR2 ANQGSEA, per germline. The CDR3 sequence is CSVATGVPYGYTF. In nucleotides, the CDR3 is TGCAGCGTCGCGACAGGGGTCCCATATGGCTACACCTTC.

As to this clonotype: A much larger clone is a single base away; this may be a read error. The chain is built from TRBV10-2 and TRBJ1-5, with TRBD1 matching over 10 bases. Per the germline V gene, CDR1 is WSHSY and CDR2 is SAAADI. The CDR3 is made up of 15 amino acids. CDR3 nucleotide sequence: TGTGCCAGCAGTGACAGGGGGCAAGGGGTTCAGCCCCAGCATTTT. Its protein product is CASSDRGQGVQPQHF.

This clonotype was detected ten times or more. The chain has TRBV9 and TRBJ1-6; D is undetermined. Germline V gene sequence: CDR1 SGDLS, CDR2 YYNGEE. Trimming stripped 0 bases from V and 10 bases from J, with 14 bases between. This CDR3 is 15 amino acids long. The CDR3 DNA reads TGTGCCAGCAGCGTAGCCCCCCTGACGGACTCACCCCTCCACTTT. It translates to CASSVAPLTDSPLHF.

This clonotype came up many times. The chain recombines TRBV7-2 with TRBJ1-2, with D unresolved. This CDR3 is built from 13 residues. Looked up from germline, CDR1 is SGHTA and CDR2 is FQGNSA. V was trimmed by 1 base and J by 8 bases, leaving 11 bases between them. The CDR3 DNA is TGTGCCAGCAGCTTAGTCCAACTTTTGGGCTACACCTTC. Residues: CASSLVQLLGYTF.

The chain uses TRBV7-9 and TRBJ1-2; 12 nucleotides align to TRBD1. The CDR3 has 15 residues. With 4 bases clipped from V and 8 bases from J, the junction kept 8 bases outside the gene matches. CDR1 is SEHNR and CDR2 is FQNEAQ in the germline V gene (reference sequence). The CDR3, as DNA: TGTGCCAGCAGCTCCCGGGACAGGGGGCTGGAAGGCTACACCTTC. Amino acids: CASSSRDRGLEGYTF. The full variable domain, in which reference TRBV7-9 and TRBJ1-2 provide the parts outside the CDR3, is DTGVSQNPRHKITKRGQNVTFRCDPISEHNRLYWYRQTLGQGPEFLTYFQNEAQLEKSRLLSDRFSAERPKGSFSTLEIQRTEQGDSAMYLCASSSRDRGLEGYTFGSGTRLTVV.

The table lists this clonotype with many counts. The chain recombines TRBV7-2 with TRBJ1-5; possibly TRBD1 for D (5 bases). The CDR3 sequence is 14 residues long. V was pared by 5 bases and J by 0 bases, with 8 bases between. Germline V gene sequence: CDR1 SGHTA, CDR2 FQGNSA. CDR3 sequence reads: CASSPGYSNQPQHF. CDR3 nucleotides: TGTGCCAGCAGCCCAGGGTATAGCAATCAGCCCCAGCATTTT.

This clonotype has ten or more counts. This chain uses TRBV7-3 with TRBJ2-1; the D is unclear. The V gene's germline CDR1 is SGHTA and CDR2 FQGTGA. The V and J ends lost 5 bases and 0 bases respectively, with 11 bases between them. The CDR3 is 15 residues long. The CDR3 bases are TGTGCCAGCAGCGCAATGCAAAGCTCCTACAATGAGCAGTTCTTC. It is translated as CASSAMQSSYNEQFF. Variable domain in full (rest from reference TRBV7-3 and TRBJ2-1): GAGVSQTPSNKVTEKGKYVELRCDPISGHTALYWYRQSLGQGPEFLIYFQGTGAADDSGLPNDRFFAVRPEGSVSTLKIQRTERGDSAVYLCASSAMQSSYNEQFFGPGTRLTVL.

The chain has TRBV10-3 and TRBJ1-6, with 8 bases aligning to TRBD1. CDR3 length equals 18 residues. V shed 3 bases and J 5 bases; nucleotides not matched to a gene: 12. The germline V gene encodes CDR1 ENHRY and CDR2 SYGVKD. The CDR3 bases are TGTGCCATCAGTGACCTGTCCCTCGGACAGGGAGATAATTCACCCCTCCACTTT. This encodes CAISDLSLGQGDNSPLHF.

In its sample, this clonotype was seen a few times. The genes are TRBV3-1 and TRBJ1-2; 7 bases match TRBD1. The CDR3 is 15 residues long. Germline CDR1 reads LGHDT; CDR2 reads YNNKEL (reference sequence). The junction had 5 bases not matched to a gene; V was cut back by 0 bases and J by 4 bases. CDR3: CASSQEQGRFYGYTF. The DNA for the CDR3 is TGTGCCAGCAGCCAAGAACAGGGGCGGTTCTATGGCTACACCTTC.

Regarding this clonotype: A much larger clone differs from this one at a single base, so this may be a read error. This sequence joins TRBV7-2 and TRBJ2-7, with TRBD1 matching over 7 bases. V was clipped by 5 bases and J by 6 bases; unmatched bases: 7. The CDR3 contains 13 residues. Germline V lookup: CDR1 SGHTA, CDR2 FQGNSA. Here the CDR3 DNA reads TGTGCCAGCAGCCCAACAGGGGCTGGCGAGCAGTACTTC. Its protein product is CASSPTGAGEQYF.

This clonotype was seen many times. The chain carries TRBV2 and TRBJ1-2; perhaps TRBD1 as D (6 bases). CDR3 length: 13 amino acids. V dropped 4 bases and J dropped 4 bases, with 10 bases sitting between them. Germline assignment: CDR1 SNHLY and CDR2 FYNNEI. The CDR3, as DNA: TGTGCCAGCAGTGTAAAACAGGGCTATGGCTACACCTTC. This translates into CASSVKQGYGYTF.

This clonotype was recorded many times. This sequence joins TRBV20-1 and TRBJ1-5; 8 nucleotides line up with TRBD1. CDR1 is DFQATT, CDR2 SNEGSKA, per germline (reference sequence). This CDR3 has 14 residues. After removal of 3 bases from V and 5 bases from J, the junction contained 6 bases not matched to a gene. As DNA, the CDR3 is TGCAGTGCTAGTGGGGCAGGGGGCGATCAGCCCCAGCATTTT. Encoded protein: CSASGAGGDQPQHF.

This clonotype was recorded a few times. The chain is built from TRBV7-9 and TRBJ1-1; a possible D gene is TRBD1 (5 bases). Germline V gene lookup returns CDR1 SEHNR and CDR2 FQNEAQ (reference sequence). CDR3 length equals 14 residues. V was clipped by 1 base and J by 6 bases, with 12 bases between them. CDR3 in DNA: TGTGCCAGCAGCTTAGGGGGCGCGATCGCTGAAGCTTTCTTT. Translation gives CASSLGGAIAEAFF.

The chain carries TRBV20-1 and TRBJ2-4; D uncertain. V was pared by 6 bases and J by 7 bases, with 19 bases between. This CDR3 region has 14 residues. Germline V CDR1 and CDR2: DFQATT, SNEGSKA (reference sequence). The CDR3: CSALLARDLNIQYF. CDR3 nucleotides: TGCAGTGCCCTACTGGCCAGAGACCTTAACATTCAGTACTTC.

As concerns this clonotype: This may be a read error: a much more frequent sequence differs by one nucleotide. Since no conserved phenylalanine or tryptophan closes the CDR3, a read error is the likely cause. The chain carries TRBV25-1 and TRBJ1-2, with a possible D match to TRBD1 (6 bases). Trimming left V 6 bases short and J 2 bases short, with 16 bases between. There are 15 residues in the CDR3. Germline V gene lookup returns CDR1 MGHDK and CDR2 SYGVNS. This CDR3 reads CASSSLDRLNYGYTL. The CDR3 DNA is TGTGCCAGCAGCTCCCTAGACAGGCTAAACTATGGCTACACCCTC.

In its sample, this clonotype was seen many times. V gene TRBV14 combines with J gene TRBJ2-3; D gene uncertain. Germline V gene data show CDR1 as SGHDN and CDR2 as FVKESK. The CDR3 sequence is 16 residues long. Trimming shortened V by 2 bases and J by 4 bases, and 16 bases separated the two germline ends. CDR3 sequence reads: CASSQPSQGWADTQYF. The CDR3 coding sequence is TGTGCCAGCAGCCAACCAAGCCAAGGGTGGGCAGATACGCAGTATTTT.

A note on this clonotype: A much larger clone lies a single base off, so this may be a read error. The chain combines TRBV7-2 with TRBJ2-7; the D gene is possibly TRBD1 (5 bases). Germline V gene data show CDR1 as SGHTA and CDR2 as FQGNSA. The CDR3 loop spans 14 amino acids. The CDR3 spells CANSRDGYDYEQYF. The CDR3 DNA is TGTGCCAACAGCAGGGATGGGTATGACTACGAGCAGTACTTC.

At least ten counts were recorded for this clonotype. The chain is built from TRBV12-3 or TRBV12-4 and TRBJ1-2; D gene ambiguous. Trimming left V 6 bases short and J 4 bases short, with 12 bases between. The CDR3 has 13 amino acids. The CDR3 sequence is CASSQDDAYGYTF. CDR3 coding DNA: TGTGCCAGCAGCCAAGACGACGCCTATGGCTACACCTTC.